This T cell receptor (beta chain) was identified during a study of CD8+ T cells in alopecia areata. Study background: Treated patients were given oral tofacitinib, which was dosed at 5 to 10 mg twice daily.

The sequencing template was cDNA reverse transcribed from extracted RNA. Method: immunoSEQ multiplex PCR; TCRdb's copy keeps in-frame clones and lacks some. The table lists about 270,000 clones, 60% of them singletons, with about 0.89% in the top ten. The sample's treatment: oral pan-JAK inhibitor, 5-10 mg twice daily. Between the trimmed V and J ends, which lost 6 bases and 5 bases, there was a span of 22 bases. CDR1 and CDR2 from the germline V gene are SNHLY and FYNNEI. The CDR3 is 16 residues long. The material was CD4+ T cells sorted from blood, obtained around week 54, from a patient treated with tofacitinib. This chain links TRBV2 with TRBJ1-1; D may be TRBD1 (6 bases). This receptor was obtained from a human donor with alopecia areata. The CDR3 spells CASSALTGILRTEAFF. In DNA form, the CDR3 reads TGTGCCAGCAGCGCGCTAACAGGGATATTAAGAACTGAAGCTTTCTTT.